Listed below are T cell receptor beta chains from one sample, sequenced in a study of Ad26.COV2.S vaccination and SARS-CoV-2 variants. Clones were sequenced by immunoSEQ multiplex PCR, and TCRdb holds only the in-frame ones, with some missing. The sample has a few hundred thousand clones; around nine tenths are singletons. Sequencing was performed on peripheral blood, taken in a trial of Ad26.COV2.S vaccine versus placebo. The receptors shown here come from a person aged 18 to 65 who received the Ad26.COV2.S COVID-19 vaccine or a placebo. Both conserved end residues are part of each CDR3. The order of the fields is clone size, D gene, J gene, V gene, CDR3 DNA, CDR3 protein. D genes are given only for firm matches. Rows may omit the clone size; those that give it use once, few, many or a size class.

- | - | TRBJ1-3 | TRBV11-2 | TGTGCCAGCAGCTTTTACAGGGAAACCATATATTTT | CASSFYRETIYF
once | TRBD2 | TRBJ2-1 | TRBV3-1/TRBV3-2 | TGTGCCAGCAGCCAACAGCGGGGAAGCTACAATGAGCAGTTCTTC | CASSQQRGSYNEQFF
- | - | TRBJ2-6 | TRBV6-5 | TGTGCCAGCACGGGGACGGGATCCGGGGCCAACGTCCTGACTTTC | CASTGTGSGANVLTF
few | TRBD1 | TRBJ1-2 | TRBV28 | TGTGCCAGCAGTTCGACCGGGACAGAGGACTATGGCTACACCTTC | CASSSTGTEDYGYTF
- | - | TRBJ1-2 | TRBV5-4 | TGTGCCAGCGGCCCTAGTTTCGTGGAAGGCTACACCTTC | CASGPSFVEGYTF
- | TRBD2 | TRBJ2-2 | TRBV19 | TGTGCCAGTAGCTATAGAAGAGCCGGGAGGCCTAGAAACACCGGGGAGCTGTTTTTT | CASSYRRAGRPRNTGELFF
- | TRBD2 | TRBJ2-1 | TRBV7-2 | TGTGCCAGCAGCTTAGTCGGACTAGCGGAAAACAATGAGCAGTTCTTC | CASSLVGLAENNEQFF
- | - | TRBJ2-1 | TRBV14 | TGTGCCAGCAGCCAAGACTGGCGGAGCTACAATGAGCAGTTCTTC | CASSQDWRSYNEQFF
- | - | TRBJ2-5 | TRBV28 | TGTGCCAGCAGTTTAGGGCGGGGTGTTGCGGAGACCCAGTACTTC | CASSLGRGVAETQYF
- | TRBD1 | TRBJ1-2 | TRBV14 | TGTGCCAGCAGCCAATTAGACACAGGGGATGGCTACACCTTC | CASSQLDTGDGYTF
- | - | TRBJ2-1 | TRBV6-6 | TGTGCCAGCAGTTACCGGCGACAGAGAAACTACAATGAGCAGTTCTTC | CASSYRRQRNYNEQFF
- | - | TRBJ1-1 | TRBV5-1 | TGCGCCAGCAGCCTCGGGGCAGCTAACACTGAAGCTTTCTTT | CASSLGAANTEAFF
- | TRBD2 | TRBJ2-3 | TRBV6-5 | TGTGCCGGCAGGACCGGGGGGACAGATACGCAGTATTTT | CAGRTGGTDTQYF
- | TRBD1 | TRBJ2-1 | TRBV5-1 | TGCGCCAGCAGGATGGACAGGGGAGGTGGGAATGAGCAGTTCTTC | CASRMDRGGGNEQFF
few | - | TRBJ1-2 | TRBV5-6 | TGTGCCAGCAGCTCATACAGGTCCGGCTACACCTTC | CASSSYRSGYTF
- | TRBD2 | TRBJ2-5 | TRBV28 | TGTGCCAGCAGTTTTCTAGCGGGAACGGGAGAGACCCAGTACTTC | CASSFLAGTGETQYF
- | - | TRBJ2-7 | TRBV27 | TGTGCCAGCAGTTTAACCCACCCACCCTACGAGCAGTACTTC | CASSLTHPPYEQYF
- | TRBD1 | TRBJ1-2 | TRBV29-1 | TGCAGCGTTTTGACAATACAGGGGACGGGTGGCTACACCTTC | CSVLTIQGTGGYTF
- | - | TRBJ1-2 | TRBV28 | TGTGCCAGCAGTTTCGGTTACTATGGCTACACCTTC | CASSFGYYGYTF
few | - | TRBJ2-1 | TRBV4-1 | TGCGCCAGCAGCCATGAAATCCAGGGTGCTGAGCAGTTCTTC | CASSHEIQGAEQFF
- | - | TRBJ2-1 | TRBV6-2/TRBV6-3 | TGTGCCAGCAGTAAGGGACTCGGAAAAAACGATGAGCAGTTCTTC | CASSKGLGKNDEQFF
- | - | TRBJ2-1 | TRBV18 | TGTGCCAGCTCACCACCGGTGGTTAGCGGACCCTACAATGAGCAGTTCTTC | CASSPPVVSGPYNEQFF
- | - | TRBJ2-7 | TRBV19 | TGTGCCAGTAGTATCGGCACCGCCTACGAGCAGTACTTC | CASSIGTAYEQYF
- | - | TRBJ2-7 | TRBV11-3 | TGTGCCAGCAGCTTGAAAGGCTCCTACGAGCAGTACTTC | CASSLKGSYEQYF
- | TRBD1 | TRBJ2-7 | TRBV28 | TGTGCCATCAACACCCGGGACAGGGTCTACGAGCAGTACTTC | CAINTRDRVYEQYF
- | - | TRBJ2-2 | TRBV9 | TGTGCCAGCACGTCCGGGACAAGTAACACCGGGGAGCTGTTTTTT | CASTSGTSNTGELFF
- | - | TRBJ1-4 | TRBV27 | TGTGCCAGCAGTTTAGTTGGGCAGGGTAGGGAAAAACTGTTTTTT | CASSLVGQGREKLFF